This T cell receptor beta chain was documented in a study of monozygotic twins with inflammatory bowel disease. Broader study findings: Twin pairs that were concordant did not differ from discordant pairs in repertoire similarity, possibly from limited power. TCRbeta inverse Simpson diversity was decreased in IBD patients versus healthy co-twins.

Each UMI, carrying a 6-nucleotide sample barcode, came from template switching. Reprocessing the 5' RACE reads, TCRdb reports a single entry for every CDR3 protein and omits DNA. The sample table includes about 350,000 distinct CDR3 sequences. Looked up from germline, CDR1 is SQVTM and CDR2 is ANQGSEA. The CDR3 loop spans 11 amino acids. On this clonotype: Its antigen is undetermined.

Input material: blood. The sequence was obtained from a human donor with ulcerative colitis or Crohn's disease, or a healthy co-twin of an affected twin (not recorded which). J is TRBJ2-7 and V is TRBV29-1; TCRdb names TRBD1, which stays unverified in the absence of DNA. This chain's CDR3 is CSVSARYEQYF.